Listed here are 5 T cell receptor beta chains from one sample, sequenced in a study of metastatic and nonmetastatic thyroid tumors. Each patient came to thyroid surgery without any prior treatment (of any kind). TCRdb re-called the PCR reads with MiXCR. The sample yields roughly 24,000 clones, around 19% seen once. The sample taken for sequencing was adjacent normal tissue. The receptors here all came from a male donor with papillary thyroid cancer or a benign thyroid nodule (not recorded which). Some clones in this sample may be carry-over from other donors' samples.

Judged by abundance, this clone is medium-sized (0.01 to 0.1%). J is TRBJ1-1 and V is TRBV6-2 or TRBV6-3; 8 nucleotides match TRBD1. The CDR3 loop spans 13 amino acids. The J segment lost 4 bases and the V segment lost 4 bases, leaving 2 bases of the junction unmatched. Germline CDR1 MNHEY, CDR2 SVGEGT. The CDR3 coding sequence is TGTGCCAGCAGTTGGACAGGGTCCACTGAAGCTTTCTTT. Its protein is CASSWTGSTEAFF.

This clone is medium-sized in the sample. The V gene is TRBV20-1, the J gene TRBJ1-6; D gene ambiguous. This CDR3 spans 13 amino acids. Germline CDR1 is DFQATT and CDR2 is SNEGSKA (reference sequence). The ends were cut back, 2 bases at V and 10 bases at J, with 12 bases in the middle. The CDR3 coding sequence is TGCAGTGCTAGATCAGATTGGGGATCACCCCTCCACTTT. As protein: CSARSDWGSPLHF.

In its sample, this clone was seen many times. In DNA, the CDR3 is TGTGCCAGCAGCCACACAGGGATTCAATCACCCCTCCACTTT. It codes for CASSHTGIQSPLHF. The chain uses TRBV14 and TRBJ1-6, with a weak D call TRBD1 (6 bases). V shed 3 bases and J shed 10 bases, with 13 bases lying between them. The CDR3 covers 14 residues. Germline CDR1 and CDR2: SGHDN and FVKESK.

This clone was recorded many times. One end of the junction fails to match germline, which may point to a read error. The chain uses TRBV7-6 and TRBJ1-5; D gene unclear. The CDR3 runs 15 residues. Looked up from germline, CDR1 is SGHVS and CDR2 is FNYEAQ. This chain's CDR3 is CASSLAPDGNQPQHF. The CDR3, as DNA: TGTGCCAGCAGCCTAGCTCCGGATGGGAATCAGCCCCAGCATTTT.

The V gene is TRBV6-1, the J gene TRBJ2-3, with a weak D call TRBD2 (5 bases). Germline V gene lookup returns CDR1 MNHNS and CDR2 SASEGT. V shed 6 bases and J shed 4 bases, with 20 bases lying between them. The CDR3 spans 16 residues. CDR3 sequence: CASRENSLGAADTQYF. CDR3 coding DNA: TGTGCCAGCAGAGAAAATAGTTTGGGAGCTGCAGATACGCAGTATTTT.